This T cell receptor (beta chain) was captured in a study of tissue T cells after allogeneic stem cell transplantation. Study conclusions and caveats: Motif-based clustering found tissue-specific repertoire signatures shared across patients, though few clones were shared. Alloreactivity or antigen specificity of tissue TCRs was not determined; some clones might be host cells. In patients and mice, blood and spleen missed much of tissue repertoire. Anatomically similar tissues had similar TCR repertoires within each patient.

About this clone: Its specificity is unknown. Genes and germline come from the mouse. Coverage ceases 1 residue before the CDR3 finishes, and the germline J gene fills in the end.

CDR3 size: 15 residues. V lost 2 bases and J lost 4; bases outside the gene matches: 6. Germline loops: CDR1 NNHDY, CDR2 SYVADS. Produced via immunoSEQ multiplex PCR; TCRdb's table is partial and in-frame only. The top ten hold roughly 4.4% of the sample, which has thousands of clones, 55% seen once. The time point here: mouse harvest day 7 after allogeneic transplant. Mouse grafts combined 10^7 T-cell-depleted bone marrow cells with 10^6 splenic CD5+ T cells. The chain links TRBV13-3 to TRBJ2-1; 7 nucleotides agree with TRBD2. The TCR was taken from a female BALB/c mouse given C57BL/6 T cells with graft-versus-host disease after an allogeneic hematopoietic cell transplant. Specimen: gut tissue. The CDR3 DNA, read in part, is TGTGCCAGCAGTGAAAACTGGGGTGTTTATGCTGAGCAGTTC. This gives the protein CASSENWGVYAEQF. The full-length CDR3 reads as CASSENWGVYAEQFF.